One and the same sample provided the 17 T cell receptor beta chains below, sequenced in a study of TIL therapy for anti-PD-1-resistant metastatic lung cancer (dated by TCRdb to the early 2020s). The label giving this sample's time point can be read as: pre-treatment sample, taken before nivolumab and TIL therapy. Excised metastases, mostly pleural nodules or supraclavicular lymph nodes, were used as baseline tumor samples and were taken from the same resection from which TIL were grown. The immunoSEQ v3 hsTCRB kit was used to amplify TCR beta CDR3 regions from genomic DNA through bias-controlled multiplex PCR. TCRdb carries this immuneACCESS record with in-frame sequences only. Its versions omit some clonotypes, under half of them owing to an unresolved V gene in the studies checked, with the rest unexplained. The sample records some 90,000 clones, 55% to 75% of which are singletons. 9.5% to 13% of the sample belongs to the ten largest clones.

The sample here was tumor tissue, taken at baseline. The receptor set was obtained from a person between 25 and 80 years old with non-small cell lung cancer.

The chain is built from TRBV28 and TRBJ1-1, with D hard to call. Trimming removed 4 bases from V and 6 bases from J, with 9 bases in between. Per germline, CDR1 MDHEN and CDR2 SYDVKM. The CDR3 runs to 12 residues. CDR3 sequence: CASSSLPSEAFF. The CDR3, as DNA: TGTGCCAGCAGTTCCCTTCCATCTGAAGCTTTCTTT.

The chain joins TRBV18 to TRBJ1-2; tentative D call: TRBD1 (5 bases). The CDR3 runs to 16 residues. Trimming removed 0 bases at V and 6 bases at J, with 17 bases between. Germline V gene sequence: CDR1 KGHSH, CDR2 LQKENI. This chain's CDR3 is CASSPPSGGGLDGYTF. DNA for the CDR3: TGTGCCAGCTCACCACCGTCGGGGGGTGGGTTGGATGGCTACACCTTC.

This chain joins TRBV6-6 and TRBJ2-5, with TRBD2 as a possible D gene (7 bases). V was shortened by 6 bases and J by 5 bases, with 19 bases between the two germline ends. This CDR3 comprises 15 residues. Germline CDR1 is MNHNY and CDR2 is SVGAGI (reference sequence). The CDR3: CASSNLGGASETQYF. Here the CDR3 DNA reads TGTGCCAGCAGCAACCTAGGGGGGGCCTCGGAGACCCAGTACTTC.

V usage is TRBV6-5 and J usage is TRBJ2-2; D may be TRBD1 (6 bases). V was shortened by 2 bases and J by 7 bases, with 11 bases between the two germline ends. This CDR3 is 14 amino acids long. Germline CDR1 reads MNHEY; CDR2 reads SVGAGI. In DNA, the CDR3 is TGTGCCAGCAGTTACGGGGACACTCGCGGGGAGCTGTTTTTT. Encoded protein: CASSYGDTRGELFF.

V gene TRBV24-1 combines with J gene TRBJ1-2; the D gene is possibly TRBD1 (5 bases). This CDR3 is 14 amino acids long. Trimming removed 3 bases from V and 4 bases from J, with 11 bases in between. Germline values: CDR1 KGHDR, CDR2 SFDVKD. CDR3 DNA sequence: TGTGCCACCAGTGATGAGCGGGGCACCTATGGCTACACCTTC. This codes for CATSDERGTYGYTF.

This sequence joins TRBV5-5 and TRBJ2-4; tentatively, D is TRBD1 (7 bases). V was trimmed by 5 bases and J by 7 bases, leaving 16 bases between them. The CDR3 consists of 14 residues. CDR1 is SGHKS, CDR2 YYEKEE, per germline (reference sequence). The DNA for the CDR3 is TGTGCCAGCAGACTGGGGGGACAGAGCAACATTCAGTACTTC. Its protein is CASRLGGQSNIQYF.

This clone is deemed medium-sized. The chain recombines TRBV7-6 with TRBJ2-1; 9 positions agree with TRBD1. The CDR3 consists of 16 residues. V was pared by 4 bases and J by 5 bases, with 9 bases of the junction left unmatched. Germline lookup yields CDR1 SGHVS and CDR2 FNYEAQ. The CDR3 DNA is TGTGCCAGCAGCTGGGACTCCGGGACAGGGAACAATGAGCAGTTCTTC. Residues: CASSWDSGTGNNEQFF.

This chain joins TRBV11-2 and TRBJ2-7; D possibly matches TRBD1 or TRBD2 (5 bases each). Trimming took off 0 bases at V and 7 bases at J, with 10 bases between the two ends. Looked up from germline, CDR1 is SGHAT and CDR2 is FQNNGV. The CDR3 has 13 amino acids. The CDR3 here is CASSLDSWGEQYF. In DNA, the CDR3 is TGTGCCAGCAGCTTAGACAGTTGGGGGGAGCAGTACTTC.

This clone was counted between two and nine times. The chain has TRBV6-5 and TRBJ1-6; tentatively, D is TRBD1 (5 bases). In germline, CDR1 is MNHEY, CDR2 SVGAGI. The CDR3 sequence is 13 residues long. V was shortened by 4 bases and J by 8 bases, with 9 bases between the two germline ends. This CDR3 is CASSSVGDSPLHF. The DNA for the CDR3 is TGTGCCAGCAGTTCCGTAGGGGATTCACCCCTCCACTTT.

V is TRBV6-5 and J is TRBJ2-1; TRBD2 aligns across 12 bases. In germline, CDR1 is MNHEY, CDR2 SVGAGI. Losses at the gene ends were 2 bases for V and 8 bases for J; bases not matched to a gene: 7. This CDR3 has 16 amino acids. The CDR3 is CASSYSTSGGIHEQFF. CDR3 in DNA: TGTGCCAGCAGTTACAGCACTAGCGGGGGGATCCATGAGCAGTTCTTC.

This chain connects TRBV5-1 to TRBJ1-1; weak D call: TRBD1 (6 bases). Germline CDR1 is SGHRS and CDR2 is YFSETQ. The CDR3 is 15 residues long. The germline V and J ends were trimmed by 3 bases and 3 bases, with 15 bases remaining between them. The CDR3 is CASSSNRVGYTEAFF. The CDR3 region has the DNA TGCGCCAGCAGCTCCAACAGGGTGGGGTACACTGAAGCTTTCTTT.

This rearrangement joins TRBV5-6 to TRBJ1-1; possible D gene TRBD1, 5 bases. The CDR3 is 12 amino acids. Trimming cost V 1 base and J 5 bases, with 6 bases left between them. The germline V gene encodes CDR1 SGHDT and CDR2 YYEEEE. CDR3 sequence (DNA): TGTGCCAGCAGCTTGAGGGGTACTGAAGCTTTCTTT. This sequence encodes CASSLRGTEAFF. The whole variable domain, remainder taken from reference TRBV5-6 and TRBJ1-1, is DAGVTQSPTHLIKTRGQQVTLRCSPKSGHDTVSWYQQALGQGPQFIFQYYEEEERQRGNFPDRFSGHQFPNYSSELNVNALLLGDSALYLCASSLRGTEAFFGQGTRLTVV.

The chain uses TRBV6-2 or TRBV6-3 and TRBJ1-1; D gene ambiguous. V was pared by 2 bases and J by 3 bases, with 16 bases between. The CDR3 has 16 amino acids. CDR1 and CDR2 from the germline V gene are MNHEY and SVGEGT. The DNA for the CDR3 is TGTGCCAGCAGTTACGAGGCAGCTCTACGGTACACTGAAGCTTTCTTT. The encoded protein is CASSYEAALRYTEAFF.

The V and J genes are TRBV4-1 and TRBJ1-4; no clear D gene. V shed 4 bases and J shed 11 bases, with 20 bases lying between them. Germline CDR1 reads MGHRA; CDR2 reads YSYEKL. The CDR3 runs to 15 residues. The CDR3 DNA follows: TGCGCCAGCAGCCCTGCCATCCGGCAGTCGGGTAAACTGTTTTTT. Its protein product is CASSPAIRQSGKLFF.

This chain connects TRBV28 to TRBJ1-1, with 8 bases aligning to TRBD1. The CDR3 spans 16 residues. The V and J ends lost 5 bases and 3 bases, in that order; junction bases with no gene match: 11. Germline CDR1 MDHEN, CDR2 SYDVKM. Written as DNA, the CDR3 is TGTGCCAGCAGTCCCACCATTGGACAGGGCTACACTGAAGCTTTCTTT. Translating gives CASSPTIGQGYTEAFF.

This clone showed up many times. The chain recombines TRBV6-2 or TRBV6-3 with TRBJ1-6; D unresolved. Germline values: CDR1 MNHEY, CDR2 SVGEGT. Trimming left V 4 bases short and J 12 bases short, with 10 bases between. The CDR3 is 12 residues long. As DNA, the CDR3 is TGTGCCAGCAGTTCAATACTACAACCCCTCCACTTT. Translation gives CASSSILQPLHF.

The J gene is TRBJ2-6, the V gene TRBV28, with D perhaps matching TRBD1 or TRBD2 (5 bases each). Trimming removed 4 bases at V and 0 bases at J, with 13 bases between. CDR1 MDHEN and CDR2 SYDVKM come from the germline V gene. There are 17 residues in the CDR3. Here the CDR3 reads CASSSRGSSSGANVLTF. CDR3 nucleotides: TGTGCCAGCAGTTCCCGGGGCAGTTCCTCTGGGGCCAACGTCCTGACTTTC.